One sample yielded the 7 T cell receptor beta chains listed below, sequenced in a study of blood T cells in healthy people across ages. It was with a sample-barcoded 5' primer and a J-beta primer mix that a second PCR of roughly 6 to 12 cycles was run. TCRdb passed the 5' RACE reads through MiXCR, listing each CDR3 protein once. The data show approximately 850,000 distinct CDR3 sequences, 40% to 50% seen once. Sequenced input: blood. The receptor set was obtained from a man in his sixties in good health.

V gene TRBV20-1 combines with J gene TRBJ1-4, with TRBD1 identical over 7 bases. In germline, CDR1 is DFQATT, CDR2 SNEGSKA (reference sequence). This CDR3 has 13 residues. The junction had 3 bases not matched to a gene; V was cut back by 3 bases and J by 5 bases. The CDR3 bases are TGCAGTGCTAGGGCGACAGGGAATGAAAAACTGTTTTTT. Translating gives CSARATGNEKLFF.

This clonotype occurred a few times. The V call is TRBV5-1, the J call TRBJ2-3; perhaps TRBD1 as D (6 bases). V lost 7 bases to trimming and J lost 0 bases, with 12 bases between them. The CDR3 covers 14 residues. Germline V lookup: CDR1 SGHRS, CDR2 YFSETQ. The CDR3 DNA sequence: TGCGCCAGCGAAGAAACAGGGAGCACAGATACGCAGTATTTT. Protein product: CASEETGSTDTQYF.

In this sample, this clonotype turned up a few times. The chain couples TRBV5-6 to TRBJ2-7, with no clear D. Per the germline V gene, CDR1 is SGHDT and CDR2 is YYEEEE. The V gene lost 4 bases and the J gene lost 4 bases, with 18 bases spanning the gap. The CDR3 is 15 residues long. In DNA, the CDR3 is TGTGCCAGCAGCCGCCGTGAAGGGATAAGTTACGAGCAGTACTTC. It encodes CASSRREGISYEQYF.

This clonotype came up once. V gene TRBV9 combines with J gene TRBJ1-3; weak D call: TRBD1 (5 bases). CDR3 length: 16 amino acids. V lost 4 bases, J lost 2 bases, and 16 bases lay in between. CDR1 is SGDLS and CDR2 is YYNGEE in the germline V gene. The DNA of the CDR3 is TGTGCCAGCAGCCCCCTGAGCGGGGCGACTGGAAACACCATATATTTT. This sequence encodes CASSPLSGATGNTIYF.

The chain has TRBV28 and TRBJ2-5; possibly TRBD1 or TRBD2 for D (5 bases each). The V gene's germline CDR1 is MDHEN and CDR2 SYDVKM. The CDR3 spans 16 residues. Trimming shortened V by 6 bases and J by 3 bases, and 20 bases separated the two germline ends. CDR3 in DNA: TGTGCCAGCAGCCCCTCTACCAAGGGGACCAAAGAGACCCAGTACTTC. Its translation is CASSPSTKGTKETQYF.

The chain joins TRBV7-2 to TRBJ2-3, with D uncertain. The CDR3 spans 14 residues. The V end lost 2 bases, the J end lost 2 bases, and 8 bases lay between the germline ends. Germline CDR1 reads SGHTA; CDR2 reads FQGNSA. The CDR3 DNA sequence: TGTGCCAGCAGCTTAATCCGGGCCACAGATACGCAGTATTTT. As protein: CASSLIRATDTQYF.

About this clonotype: A much larger clone is a single base away; this may be a read error. The genes are TRBV5-6 and TRBJ2-5; the D is unclear. Trimming took off 2 bases at V and 3 bases at J, with 5 bases between the two ends. CDR3 size: 12 residues. Per the germline V gene, CDR1 is SGHDT and CDR2 is YYEEEE. The CDR3 here is CASSFLEETQYF. Here the CDR3 DNA reads TGTGCCAGCAGCTTTCTAGAAGAGACCCAGTACTTC.